The 9 T cell receptor beta chains given below trace back to one sample, sequenced in a study of blood T cell repertoires in COVID-19. TCRdb's copy holds only in-frame clones and misses some; the assay was immunoSEQ multiplex PCR. The sample lists about 110,000 clones, 75% to 95% occurring once. What was sequenced was peripheral blood. These receptors were collected from a woman under 40 with acute or convalescent COVID-19.

The chain uses TRBV5-1 and TRBJ1-1; 8 bases align to TRBD1. V trimming: 0 bases; J trimming: 4 bases; junction bases outside the gene matches: 2. Germline CDR1 SGHRS, CDR2 YFSETQ. The CDR3 spans 14 residues. The DNA for the CDR3 is TGCGCCAGCAGCTTGGGGGACAGGAGCACTGAAGCTTTCTTT. Its translation: CASSLGDRSTEAFF.

Only a few counts were recorded for this clone. The J gene is TRBJ1-3, the V gene TRBV7-2; 7 bases match TRBD1. The CDR3 has 17 residues. V lost 5 bases, J lost 0 bases, and 10 bases stayed unmatched. Germline loops: CDR1 SGHTA, CDR2 FQGNSA. The CDR3 nucleotides are TGTGCCAGCAGCATCAAACCGGGACAGAGCTCTGGAAACACCATATATTTT. Protein: CASSIKPGQSSGNTIYF.

V and J are TRBV3-1 (or the pseudogene TRBV3-2) and TRBJ2-1, with TRBD2 matching 8 bases. V shed 2 bases, J shed 0 bases, and the junction held 9 bases outside the gene matches. CDR1 and CDR2 from the germline V gene are LGHDT and YNNKEL (reference sequence). This CDR3 has 18 amino acids. CDR3 sequence reads: CASSQRTRGTSSYNEQFF. CDR3 nucleotides: TGTGCCAGCAGCCAACGGACCCGTGGGACTAGCTCCTACAATGAGCAGTTCTTC.

This clone was recorded once. DNA of the CDR3: TGTGCCAGCACCAAAGGGGGGCAGGGGGCGCAGTCTAACTATGGCTACACCTTC. This translates into CASTKGGQGAQSNYGYTF. The chain combines TRBV2 with TRBJ1-2; 8 bases align to TRBD1. This CDR3 region has 18 residues. Looked up from germline, CDR1 is SNHLY and CDR2 is FYNNEI. V lost 7 bases to trimming and J lost 0 bases; unmatched junction nucleotides: 16.

This chain joins TRBV11-3 and TRBJ2-1, with a tentative D call TRBD2 (5 bases). Germline CDR1 SGHNT, CDR2 YENEEA. The CDR3 has 13 residues. Trimming pared 0 bases from V and 7 bases from J, leaving 7 bases between. CDR3 sequence: CASSLESGNEQFF. The CDR3, as DNA: TGTGCCAGCAGCTTAGAATCGGGGAATGAGCAGTTCTTC.

The rearrangement uses TRBV5-1 and TRBJ2-5; 8 bases map to TRBD2. Looked up from germline, CDR1 is SGHRS and CDR2 is YFSETQ. The V and J ends lost 4 bases and 1 base, in that order; junction bases with no gene match: 3. This CDR3 has 14 amino acids. As DNA, the CDR3 is TGCGCCAGCAGCCTCGGGGGGGGCCAAGAGACCCAGTACTTC. Residues: CASSLGGGQETQYF.

The V and J genes are TRBV7-8 and TRBJ1-1; weak D call: TRBD1 (6 bases). Trimming took 4 bases from V and 5 from J, leaving 20 bases between them. The CDR3 is 16 residues long. Germline V lookup: CDR1 SGHVS, CDR2 FQNEAQ. CDR3 loop: CASSYSTTGFRTEAFF. CDR3 DNA: TGTGCCAGCAGCTACTCCACAACAGGGTTTAGGACTGAAGCTTTCTTT.

The chain uses TRBV11-3 and TRBJ2-1, with 8 bases fitting TRBD2. CDR1 and CDR2 from the germline V gene are SGHNT and YENEEA. This CDR3 is 17 amino acids long. Trimming at V came to 3 bases and at J to 8 bases, leaving 15 bases not matched to a gene. The CDR3 DNA reads as TGTGCCAGCAGCTTTGACCCGGGACTAGGGATGAGGCATGAGCAGTTCTTC. It translates to CASSFDPGLGMRHEQFF.

The V call is TRBV6-5, the J call TRBJ2-3, with D perhaps TRBD1 (6 bases). There are 15 residues in the CDR3. Germline V lookup: CDR1 MNHEY, CDR2 SVGAGI. Trimming removed 2 bases from V and 6 bases from J, with 15 bases in between. CDR3 nucleotide sequence: TGTGCCAGCAGTTACGTGGCAGGGGATTTCGATACGCAGTATTTT. Translation gives CASSYVAGDFDTQYF.